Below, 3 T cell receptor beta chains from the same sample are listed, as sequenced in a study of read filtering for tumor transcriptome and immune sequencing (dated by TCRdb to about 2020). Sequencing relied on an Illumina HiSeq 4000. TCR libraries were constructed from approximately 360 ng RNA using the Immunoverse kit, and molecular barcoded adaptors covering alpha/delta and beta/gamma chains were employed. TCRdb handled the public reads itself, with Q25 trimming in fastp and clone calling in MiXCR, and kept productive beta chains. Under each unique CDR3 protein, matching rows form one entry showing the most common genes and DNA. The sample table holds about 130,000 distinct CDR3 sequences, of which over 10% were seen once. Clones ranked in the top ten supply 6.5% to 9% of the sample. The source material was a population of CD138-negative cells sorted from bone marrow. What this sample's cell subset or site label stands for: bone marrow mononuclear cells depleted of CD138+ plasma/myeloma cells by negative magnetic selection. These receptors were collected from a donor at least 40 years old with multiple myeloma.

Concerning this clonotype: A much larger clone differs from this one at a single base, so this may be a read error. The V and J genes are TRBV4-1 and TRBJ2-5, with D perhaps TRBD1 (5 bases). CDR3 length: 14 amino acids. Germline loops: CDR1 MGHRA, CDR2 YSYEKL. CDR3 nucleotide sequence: TGCGCCGGCAGGGCGGTTATGTACCAAGAGACCCAGTACTTC. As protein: CAGRAVMYQETQYF.

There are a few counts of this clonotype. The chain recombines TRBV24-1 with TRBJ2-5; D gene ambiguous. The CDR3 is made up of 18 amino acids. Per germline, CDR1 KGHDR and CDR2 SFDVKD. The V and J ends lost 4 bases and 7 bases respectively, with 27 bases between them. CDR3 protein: CATSDFLCGVLLRVTQYF. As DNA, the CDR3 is TGTGCCACCAGTGACTTTCTGTGTGGGGTTCTCCTTCGGGTGACCCAGTACTTC.

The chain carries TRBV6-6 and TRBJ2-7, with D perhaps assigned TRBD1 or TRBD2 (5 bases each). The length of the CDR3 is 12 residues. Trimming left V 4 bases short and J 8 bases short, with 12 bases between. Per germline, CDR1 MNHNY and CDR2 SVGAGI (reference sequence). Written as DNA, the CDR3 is TGTGCCAGCAGTTTTCCGGGACCCCAGCAGTACTTC. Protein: CASSFPGPQQYF.